This entry lists 5 T cell receptor beta chains sequenced from one sample in a study of blood T cell repertoires in COVID-19. Sequencing used immunoSEQ multiplex PCR; TCRdb keeps in-frame clones, though not all of them. The sample lists more than 60,000 clones, roughly 80% occurring once. Specimen: peripheral blood. The receptors were gathered from a human donor in a cohort sampled during active COVID-19.

V usage is TRBV7-6 and J usage is TRBJ1-2; 10 positions match TRBD1. This CDR3 spans 15 amino acids. The V gene end was trimmed by 5 bases and the J gene end by 5 bases; junction bases not matched to a gene: 8. Germline values: CDR1 SGHVS, CDR2 FNYEAQ. The DNA of the CDR3 is TGTGCCAGCAGCAGACAGACAGGGGGCCTTTATGGCTACACCTTC. Translated, it gives CASSRQTGGLYGYTF. The full variable domain, in which reference TRBV7-6 and TRBJ1-2 provide the parts outside the CDR3, is GAGVSQSPRYKVTKRGQDVALRCDPISGHVSLYWYRQALGQGPEFLTYFNYEAQQDKSGLPNDRFSAERPEGSISTLTIQRTEQRDSAMYRCASSRQTGGLYGYTFGSGTRLTVV.

The CDR3 sequence is CASSLARRETQYF. CDR3 sequence (DNA): TGTGCCAGCAGCTTAGCCCGGAGGGAGACCCAGTACTTC. The chain is built from TRBV7-8 and TRBJ2-5; D is perhaps TRBD2 (5 bases). Deletions cut 0 bases from V and 5 bases from J, with 7 bases between. Germline CDR1 reads SGHVS; CDR2 reads FQNEAQ. The CDR3 has 13 residues.

This sequence joins TRBV7-3 and TRBJ1-6; TRBD1 might be the D (5 bases). Trimming pared 0 bases from V and 6 bases from J, leaving 9 bases between. CDR3 size: 15 residues. CDR1 is SGHTA, CDR2 FQGTGA, per germline. The DNA of the CDR3 is TGTGCCAGCAGCTTAACCGCAGGGATTAATTCACCCCTCCACTTT. Translated, it gives CASSLTAGINSPLHF.

This clone appeared a single time. The chain is built from TRBV28 and TRBJ1-5; no clear D gene. CDR3 length: 17 amino acids. Germline V lookup: CDR1 MDHEN, CDR2 SYDVKM. V lost 3 bases and J 1 base, leaving 16 bases between the germline ends. The CDR3 sequence: CASSFSGALRSNQPQHF. The CDR3 nucleotides are TGTGCCAGCAGTTTCTCGGGAGCCTTGAGAAGCAATCAGCCCCAGCATTTT.

This clone showed up just once. V gene TRBV5-6 combines with J gene TRBJ2-7, with D possibly being TRBD2 (6 bases). V was clipped by 3 bases and J by 1 base, with 11 bases between them. This CDR3 has 14 amino acids. Germline-derived CDR1 and CDR2 are SGHDT and YYEEEE. The CDR3 sequence is CASSWGDGSYEQYF. Written as DNA, the CDR3 is TGTGCCAGCAGCTGGGGGGACGGGTCCTACGAGCAGTACTTC.